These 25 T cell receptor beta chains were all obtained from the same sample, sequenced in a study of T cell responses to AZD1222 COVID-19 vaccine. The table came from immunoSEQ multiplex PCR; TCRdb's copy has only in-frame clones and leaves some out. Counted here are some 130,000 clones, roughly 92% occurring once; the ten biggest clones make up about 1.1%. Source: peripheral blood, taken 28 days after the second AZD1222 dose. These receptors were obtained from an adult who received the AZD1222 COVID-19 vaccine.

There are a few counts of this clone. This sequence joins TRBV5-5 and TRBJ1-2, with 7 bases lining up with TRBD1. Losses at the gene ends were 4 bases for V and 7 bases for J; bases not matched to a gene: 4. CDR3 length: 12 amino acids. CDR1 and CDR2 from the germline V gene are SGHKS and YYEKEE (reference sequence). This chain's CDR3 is CASSAQGGGYTF. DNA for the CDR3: TGTGCCAGCAGCGCCCAGGGGGGTGGCTACACCTTC.

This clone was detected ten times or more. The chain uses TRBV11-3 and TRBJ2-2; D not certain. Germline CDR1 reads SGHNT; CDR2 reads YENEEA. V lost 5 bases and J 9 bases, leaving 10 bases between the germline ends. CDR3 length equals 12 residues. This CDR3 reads CASSRGGRELFF. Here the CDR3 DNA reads TGTGCCAGCAGCCGAGGTGGTCGGGAGCTGTTTTTT.

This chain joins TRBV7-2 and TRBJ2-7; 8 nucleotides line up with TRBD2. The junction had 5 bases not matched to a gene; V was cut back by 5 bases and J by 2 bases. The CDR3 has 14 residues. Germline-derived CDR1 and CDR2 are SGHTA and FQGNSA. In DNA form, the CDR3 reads TGTGCCAGCAGCGAAAGCGGGGGTGCCTACGAGCAGTACTTC. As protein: CASSESGGAYEQYF.

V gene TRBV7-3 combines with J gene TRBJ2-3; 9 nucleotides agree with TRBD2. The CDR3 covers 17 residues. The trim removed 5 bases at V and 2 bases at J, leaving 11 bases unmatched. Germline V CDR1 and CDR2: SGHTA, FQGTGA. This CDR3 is CASSPRGWTSDTDTQYF. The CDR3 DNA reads TGTGCCAGCAGCCCAAGGGGCTGGACTAGCGACACAGATACGCAGTATTTT.

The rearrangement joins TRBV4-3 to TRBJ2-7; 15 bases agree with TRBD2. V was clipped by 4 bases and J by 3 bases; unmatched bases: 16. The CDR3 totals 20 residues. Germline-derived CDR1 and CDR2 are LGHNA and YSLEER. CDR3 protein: CASSLSPNGLAGGPDYEQYF. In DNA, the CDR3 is TGCGCCAGCAGCCTGTCGCCCAATGGACTAGCGGGAGGGCCAGACTACGAGCAGTACTTC.

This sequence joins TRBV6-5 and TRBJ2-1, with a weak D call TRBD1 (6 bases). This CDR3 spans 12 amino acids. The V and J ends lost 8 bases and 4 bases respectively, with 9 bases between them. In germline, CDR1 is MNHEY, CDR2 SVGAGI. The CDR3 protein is CASQGTYNEQFF. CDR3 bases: TGTGCCAGCCAGGGGACATACAATGAGCAGTTCTTC.

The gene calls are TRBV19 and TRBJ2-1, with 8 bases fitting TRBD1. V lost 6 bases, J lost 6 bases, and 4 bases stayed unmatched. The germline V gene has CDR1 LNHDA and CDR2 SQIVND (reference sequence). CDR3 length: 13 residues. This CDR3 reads CASSSTGVNEQFF. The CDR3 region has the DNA TGTGCCAGTAGCTCGACAGGGGTCAATGAGCAGTTCTTC.

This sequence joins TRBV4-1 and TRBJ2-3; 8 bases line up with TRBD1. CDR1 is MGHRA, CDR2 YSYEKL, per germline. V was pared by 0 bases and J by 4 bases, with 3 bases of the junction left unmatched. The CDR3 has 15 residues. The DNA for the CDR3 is TGCGCCAGCAGCCAAGAACCAGGGGGCGCAGATACGCAGTATTTT. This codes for CASSQEPGGADTQYF.

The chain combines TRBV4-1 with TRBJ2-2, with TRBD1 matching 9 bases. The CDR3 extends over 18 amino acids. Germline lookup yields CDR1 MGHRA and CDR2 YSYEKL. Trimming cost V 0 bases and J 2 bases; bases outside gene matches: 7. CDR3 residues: CASSQDPTGGLNTGELFF. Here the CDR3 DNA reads TGCGCCAGCAGCCAAGATCCGACAGGGGGACTCAACACCGGGGAGCTGTTTTTT.

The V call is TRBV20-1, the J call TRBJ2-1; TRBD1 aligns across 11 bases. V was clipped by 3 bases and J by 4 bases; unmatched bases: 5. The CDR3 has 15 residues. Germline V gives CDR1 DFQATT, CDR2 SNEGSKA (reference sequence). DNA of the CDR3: TGCAGTGCTAGTAGTGGACAGGGGGCTTACAATGAGCAGTTCTTC. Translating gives CSASSGQGAYNEQFF.

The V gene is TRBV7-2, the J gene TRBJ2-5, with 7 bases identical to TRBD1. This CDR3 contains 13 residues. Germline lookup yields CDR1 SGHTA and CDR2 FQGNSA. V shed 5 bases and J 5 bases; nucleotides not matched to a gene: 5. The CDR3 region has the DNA TGTGCCAGCAGCCTCCTACAGGGGGAGACCCAGTACTTC. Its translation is CASSLLQGETQYF.

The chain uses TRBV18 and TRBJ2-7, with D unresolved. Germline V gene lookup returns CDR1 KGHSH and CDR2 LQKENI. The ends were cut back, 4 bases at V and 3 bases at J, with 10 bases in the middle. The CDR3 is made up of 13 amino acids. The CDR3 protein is CASSRFPGYEQYF. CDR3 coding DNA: TGTGCCAGCTCACGTTTTCCAGGCTACGAGCAGTACTTC.

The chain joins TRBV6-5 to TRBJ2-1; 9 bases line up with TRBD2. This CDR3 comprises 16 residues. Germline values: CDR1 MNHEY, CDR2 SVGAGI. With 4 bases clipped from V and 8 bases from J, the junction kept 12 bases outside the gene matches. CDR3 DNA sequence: TGTGCCAGCAGTTCCGGGACTAGCCGTTCTGCTCATGAGCAGTTCTTC. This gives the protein CASSSGTSRSAHEQFF.

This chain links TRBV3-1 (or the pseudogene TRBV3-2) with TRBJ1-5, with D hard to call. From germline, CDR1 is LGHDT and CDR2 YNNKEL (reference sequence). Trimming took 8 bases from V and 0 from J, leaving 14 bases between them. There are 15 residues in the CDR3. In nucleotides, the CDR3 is TGTGCCAGCCCAGGCCGGGGAGGTAGCAATCAGCCCCAGCATTTT. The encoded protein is CASPGRGGSNQPQHF.

CDR3 DNA sequence: TGTGCCAGCAGGGTTCAGGCCCTCGCTGGGGGGGAGCAGTACTTC. It specifies CASRVQALAGGEQYF. The chain employs TRBV6-5 and TRBJ2-7; a weak D match, TRBD2 (6 bases). This CDR3 spans 15 amino acids. V dropped 6 bases and J dropped 7 bases, with 22 bases sitting between them. The germline CDR1 and CDR2 sequences are MNHEY and SVGAGI.

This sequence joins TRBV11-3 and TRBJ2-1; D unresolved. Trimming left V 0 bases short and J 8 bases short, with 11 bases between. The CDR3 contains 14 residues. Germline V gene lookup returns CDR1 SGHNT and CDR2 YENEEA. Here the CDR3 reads CASSLDRVRDEQFF. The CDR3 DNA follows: TGTGCCAGCAGCTTAGATAGGGTCCGCGATGAGCAGTTCTTC.

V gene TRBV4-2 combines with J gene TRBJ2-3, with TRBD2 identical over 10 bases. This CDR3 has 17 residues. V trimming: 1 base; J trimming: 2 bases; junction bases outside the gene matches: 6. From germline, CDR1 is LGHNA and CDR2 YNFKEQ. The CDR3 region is CASSQAVLAGTTDTQYF. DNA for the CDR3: TGTGCCAGCAGCCAAGCGGTACTAGCGGGGACCACAGATACGCAGTATTTT.

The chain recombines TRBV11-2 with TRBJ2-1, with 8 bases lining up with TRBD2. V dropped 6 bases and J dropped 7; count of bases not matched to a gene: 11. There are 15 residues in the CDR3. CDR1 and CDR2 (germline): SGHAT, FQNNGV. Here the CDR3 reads CASSHRTTGGNEQFF. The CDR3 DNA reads TGTGCCAGCAGTCACAGGACAACGGGAGGGAATGAGCAGTTCTTC.

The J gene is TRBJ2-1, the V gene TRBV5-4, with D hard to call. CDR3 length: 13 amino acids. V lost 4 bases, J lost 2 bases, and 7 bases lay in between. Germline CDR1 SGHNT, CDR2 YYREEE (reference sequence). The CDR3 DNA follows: TGTGCCAGCAGCCTGGAAGCCTACAATGAGCAGTTCTTC. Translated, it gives CASSLEAYNEQFF.

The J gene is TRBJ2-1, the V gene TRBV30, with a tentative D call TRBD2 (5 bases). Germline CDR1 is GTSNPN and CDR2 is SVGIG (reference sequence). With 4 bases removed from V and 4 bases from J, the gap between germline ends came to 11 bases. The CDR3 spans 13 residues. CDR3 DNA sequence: TGTGCCTGGAAGGGCAGACTATACAATGAGCAGTTCTTC. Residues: CAWKGRLYNEQFF.

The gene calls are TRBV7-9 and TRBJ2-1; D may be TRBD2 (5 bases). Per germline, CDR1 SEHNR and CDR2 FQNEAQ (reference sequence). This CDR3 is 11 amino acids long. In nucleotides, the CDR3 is TGTGCGGCGGGTATCTACAATGAGCAGTTCTTC. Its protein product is CAAGIYNEQFF.

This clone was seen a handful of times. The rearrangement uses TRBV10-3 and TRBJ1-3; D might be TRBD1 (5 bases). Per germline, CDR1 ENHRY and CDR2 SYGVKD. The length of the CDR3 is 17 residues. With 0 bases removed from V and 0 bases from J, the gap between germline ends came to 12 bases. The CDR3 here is CAISESGGFSSGNTIYF. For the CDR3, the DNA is TGTGCCATCAGTGAGTCGGGGGGATTTAGCTCTGGAAACACCATATATTTT.

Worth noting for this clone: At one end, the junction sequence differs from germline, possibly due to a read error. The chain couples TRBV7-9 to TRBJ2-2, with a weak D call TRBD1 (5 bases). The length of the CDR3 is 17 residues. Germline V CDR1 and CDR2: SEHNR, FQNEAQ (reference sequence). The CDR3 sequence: CASSLFPGYPKTGELFF. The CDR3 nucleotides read TGTGCCAGCAGCTTGTTTCCAGGGTACCCGAAGACCGGGGAGCTGTTTTTT.

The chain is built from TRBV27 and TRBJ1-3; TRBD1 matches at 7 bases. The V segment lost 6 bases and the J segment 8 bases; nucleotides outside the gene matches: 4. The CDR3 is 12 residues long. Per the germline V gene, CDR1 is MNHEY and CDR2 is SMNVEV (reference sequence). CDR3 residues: CASRDRRDTIYF. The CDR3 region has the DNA TGTGCCAGCAGGGACAGGCGGGACACCATATATTTT.

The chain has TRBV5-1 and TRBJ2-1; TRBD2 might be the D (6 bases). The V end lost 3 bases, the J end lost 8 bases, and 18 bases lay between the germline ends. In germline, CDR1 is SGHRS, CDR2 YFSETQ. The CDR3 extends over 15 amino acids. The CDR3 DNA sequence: TGCGCCAGCAGCTACGCGGACTACCTTATGGATGAGCAGTTCTTC. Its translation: CASSYADYLMDEQFF.